This T cell receptor beta chain emerged from a study of T-cell reconstitution after alpha-beta-depleted transplantation in children. This clonotype was found a few times. Unique molecular identifiers featured in how the TCRbeta library was prepared. TCRdb re-analysed the PCR reads in MiXCR, keeping a single row per CDR3 protein. This table holds around 370,000 distinct CDR3 sequences, 10% to 13% found once. Germline CDR1 reads SEHNR; CDR2 reads FQNEAQ (reference sequence). The CDR3 spans 15 residues. The V and J ends lost 5 bases and 5 bases respectively, with 18 bases between them. The source of this sequence is a human donor who donated a stem cell graft to a child with acute lymphoblastic leukemia. This chain joins TRBV7-9 and TRBJ1-2; tentatively, D is TRBD1 (6 bases). The material was PBMCs from the stem cell graft donor, obtained from the stem cell graft. The CDR3 loop reads CASSSEGGRVYGYTF. As DNA, the CDR3 is TGTGCCAGCAGCAGCGAAGGGGGGCGGGTTTATGGCTACACCTTC. The full variable domain, in which reference TRBV7-9 and TRBJ1-2 provide the parts outside the CDR3, is DTGVSQNPRHKITKRGQNVTFRCDPISEHNRLYWYRQTLGQGPEFLTYFQNEAQLEKSRLLSDRFSAERPKGSFSTLEIQRTEQGDSAMYLCASSSEGGRVYGYTFGSGTRLTVV.